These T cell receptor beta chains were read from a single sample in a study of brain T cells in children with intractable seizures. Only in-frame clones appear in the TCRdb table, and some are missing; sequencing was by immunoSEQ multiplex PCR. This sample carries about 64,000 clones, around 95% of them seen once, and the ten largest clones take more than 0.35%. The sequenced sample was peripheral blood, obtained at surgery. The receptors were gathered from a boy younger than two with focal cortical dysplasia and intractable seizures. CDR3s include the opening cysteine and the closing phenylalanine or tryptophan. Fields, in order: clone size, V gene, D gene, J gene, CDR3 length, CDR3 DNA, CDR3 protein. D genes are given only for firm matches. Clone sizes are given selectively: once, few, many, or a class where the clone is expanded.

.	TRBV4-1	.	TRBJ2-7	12	TGCGCCAGCAGCCAAGGACACGACGAGCAGTACTTC	CASSQGHDEQYF
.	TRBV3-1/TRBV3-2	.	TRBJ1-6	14	TGTGCCAGCAGCCAGCAGGTGAGGAATTCACCCCTCCACTTT	CASSQQVRNSPLHF
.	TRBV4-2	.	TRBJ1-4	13	TGTGCCAGCAGCCAAGTCACTAATGAAAAACTGTTTTTT	CASSQVTNEKLFF
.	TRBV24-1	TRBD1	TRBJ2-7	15	TGTGCCACCAGTGATTCAACGACAGGGACAAATGAGCAGTACTTC	CATSDSTTGTNEQYF
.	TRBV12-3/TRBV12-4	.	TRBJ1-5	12	TGTGCCAGCAGTTGGGGATTGCAGCCCCAGCATTTT	CASSWGLQPQHF
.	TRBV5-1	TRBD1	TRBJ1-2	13	TGCGCCAGCAGCAGCGGGACAGGGAATGGCTACACCTTC	CASSSGTGNGYTF
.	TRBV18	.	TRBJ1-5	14	TGTGCCAGCTCACCTGGGACCCTCAATCAGCCCCAGCATTTT	CASSPGTLNQPQHF
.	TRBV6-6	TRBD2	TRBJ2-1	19	TGTGCCAGCAGTCCCACCGTGGGGAGGGCTAGCGGGAGGAGGGATGAGCAGTTCTTC	CASSPTVGRASGRRDEQFF
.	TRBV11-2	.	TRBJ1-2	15	TGTGCCAGCAGCTTAAATCCCAGGCTTAACTATGGCTACACCTTC	CASSLNPRLNYGYTF
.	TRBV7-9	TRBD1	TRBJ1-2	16	TGTGCCAGCAGCTCTTTAAACAGGGGAGGGGACTATGGCTACACCTTC	CASSSLNRGGDYGYTF
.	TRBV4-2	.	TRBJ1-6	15	TGTGCCAGCAGCCAAGATTACCACTGGGATTCACCCCTCCACTTT	CASSQDYHWDSPLHF
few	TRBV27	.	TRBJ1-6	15	TGTGCCAGCAGTTTGTCTGGCAGGGGTAATTCACCCCTCCACTTT	CASSLSGRGNSPLHF
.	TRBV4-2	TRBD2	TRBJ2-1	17	TGTGCCAGCAGCCAAGATCGTGGGCGGGGGGGGTACAATGAGCAGTTCTTC	CASSQDRGRGGYNEQFF
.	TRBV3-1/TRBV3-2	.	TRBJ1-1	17	TGTGCCAGCAGCTACCAAATACGGGCCCGGGGAAGCCCTGAAGCTTTCTTT	CASSYQIRARGSPEAFF
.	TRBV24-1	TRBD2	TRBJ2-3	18	TGTGCCACCAGTGATCCGACTAGCGGGGGCCGCACTCGGGATACGCAGTATTTT	CATSDPTSGGRTRDTQYF
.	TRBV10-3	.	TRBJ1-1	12	TGTGCCATCAGCCCGGCCCACGAGGTAGCTTTCTTT	CAISPAHEVAFF
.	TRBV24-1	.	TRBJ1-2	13	TGTGCCACCAGTGATTCAACTAACTATGGCTACACCTTC	CATSDSTNYGYTF
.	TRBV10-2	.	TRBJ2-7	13	TGCGCCAGCAGTCATGCGGGCCCCTACGAGCAGTACTTC	CASSHAGPYEQYF
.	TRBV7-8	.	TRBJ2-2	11	TGTGCCAGCAGCTTAAAGGAGGAGCTGTTTTTT	CASSLKEELFF
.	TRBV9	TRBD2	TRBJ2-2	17	TGTGCCAGCAGCGTCATCTTAGCGGGAGGTATCACCGGGGAGCTGTTTTTT	CASSVILAGGITGELFF
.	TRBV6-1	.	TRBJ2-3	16	TGTGCCAGCAGTGAACAGTACCCGGGGCGGACAGATACGCAGTATTTT	CASSEQYPGRTDTQYF
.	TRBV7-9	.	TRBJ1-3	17	TGTGCCAGCAGCCCCCCTGGGACGGTTCTCTCTGGAAACACCATATATTTT	CASSPPGTVLSGNTIYF
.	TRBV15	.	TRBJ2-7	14	TGTGCCACCAGCAGAGGGGGCAGGTCCTACGAGCAGTACTTC	CATSRGGRSYEQYF
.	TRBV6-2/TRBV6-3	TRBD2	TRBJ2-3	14	TGTGCCAGCAGTTTCGCACTAGCGGCAGATACGCAGTATTTT	CASSFALAADTQYF
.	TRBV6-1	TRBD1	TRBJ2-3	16	TGTGCCAGCAGTGCCCGACAGGGGATGAGCACAGATACGCAGTATTTT	CASSARQGMSTDTQYF
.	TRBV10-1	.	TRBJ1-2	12	TGCGCCAGCAGACCCTTTCGCTATGGCTACACCTTC	CASRPFRYGYTF